This TCR beta chain derives from a study of CD8 T cells in ankylosing spondylitis. CDR3 length equals 15 residues. Germline-derived CDR1 and CDR2 are SGHTA and FQGNSA. The V and J ends lost 8 bases and 2 bases respectively, with 18 bases between them. A single record per CDR3 protein comes from TCRdb applying MiXCR to the 5' RACE reads. Among 200,000 to 250,000 distinct CDR3 sequences listed, about 10% were seen once. V usage is TRBV7-2 and J usage is TRBJ1-2, with D tentatively TRBD1 (5 bases). Sequenced sample: blood, either unsorted or a sorted T cell fraction (not recorded which). This TCR derives from a male donor with ankylosing spondylitis or in good health (not recorded which). The CDR3: CASQAGRWGNYGYTF. The CDR3 nucleotides are TGTGCCAGCCAAGCCGGGCGCTGGGGGAACTATGGCTACACCTTC.